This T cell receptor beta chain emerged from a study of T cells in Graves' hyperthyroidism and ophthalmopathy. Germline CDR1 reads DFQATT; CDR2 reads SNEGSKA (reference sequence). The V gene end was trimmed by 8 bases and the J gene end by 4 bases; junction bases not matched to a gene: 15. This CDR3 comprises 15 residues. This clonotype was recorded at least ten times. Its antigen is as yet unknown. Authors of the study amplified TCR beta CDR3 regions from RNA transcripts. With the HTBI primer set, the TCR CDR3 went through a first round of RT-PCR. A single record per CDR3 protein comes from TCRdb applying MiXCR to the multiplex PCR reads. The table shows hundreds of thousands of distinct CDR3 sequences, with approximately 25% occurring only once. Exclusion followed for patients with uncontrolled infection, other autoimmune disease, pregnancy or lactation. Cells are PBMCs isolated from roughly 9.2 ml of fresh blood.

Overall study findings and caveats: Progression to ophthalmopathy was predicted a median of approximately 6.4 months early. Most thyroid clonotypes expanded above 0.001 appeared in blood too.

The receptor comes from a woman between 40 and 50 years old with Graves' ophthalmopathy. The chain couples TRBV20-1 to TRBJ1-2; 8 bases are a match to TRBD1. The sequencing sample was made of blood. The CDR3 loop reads CSTGGGGAIGYGYTF. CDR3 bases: TGCAGTACAGGGGGTGGGGGCGCGATAGGCTATGGCTACACCTTC.